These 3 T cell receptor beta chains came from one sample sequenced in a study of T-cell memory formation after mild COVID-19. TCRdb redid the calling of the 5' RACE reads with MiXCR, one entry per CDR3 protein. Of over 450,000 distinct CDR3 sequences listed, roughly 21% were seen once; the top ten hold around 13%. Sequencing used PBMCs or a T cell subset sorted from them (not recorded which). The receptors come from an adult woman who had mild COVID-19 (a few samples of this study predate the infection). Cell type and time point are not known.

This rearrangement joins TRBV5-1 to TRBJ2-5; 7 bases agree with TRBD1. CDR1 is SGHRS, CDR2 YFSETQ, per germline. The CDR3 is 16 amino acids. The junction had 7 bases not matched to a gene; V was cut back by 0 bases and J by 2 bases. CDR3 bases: TGCGCCAGCAGCTTGGACCCGAGGACAGGACAAGAGACCCAGTACTTC. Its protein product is CASSLDPRTGQETQYF.

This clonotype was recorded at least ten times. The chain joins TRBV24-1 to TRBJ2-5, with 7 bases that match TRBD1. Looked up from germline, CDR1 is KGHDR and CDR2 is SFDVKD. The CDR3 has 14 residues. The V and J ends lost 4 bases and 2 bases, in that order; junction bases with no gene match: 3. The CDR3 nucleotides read TGTGCCACCAGTGACTCGGGACAGCAAGAGACCCAGTACTTC. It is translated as CATSDSGQQETQYF.

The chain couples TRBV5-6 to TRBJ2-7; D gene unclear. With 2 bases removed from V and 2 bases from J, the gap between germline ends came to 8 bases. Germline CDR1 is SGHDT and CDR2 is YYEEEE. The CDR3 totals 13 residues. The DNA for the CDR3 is TGTGCCAGCAGCTTTTGGCAACCCTACGAGCAGTACTTC. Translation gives CASSFWQPYEQYF.